The sample holds many counts of the clone carrying this T cell receptor (beta chain). Its antigen remains unidentified. The data derive from a study of CD8 T cells in ankylosing spondylitis. Study-level findings and limits: Some of these motif variants have turned up before, in reports on reactive arthritis synovial fluid and blood. Made up of 7 to 9 highly homologous variants, a TCR beta motif appeared characteristic of ankylosing spondylitis blood. As reported, disease-linked clones showed significant enrichment in matched ankylosing spondylitis synovial fluid.

Library preparation for TCR beta used quantitative 5'-RACE with molecular barcodes. Each CDR3 protein is one row after TCRdb ran MiXCR on the 5' RACE reads. The sample yields 150,000 or so distinct CDR3 sequences, around a tenth seen once. The CDR3 has 13 amino acids. Trimming left V 1 base short and J 6 bases short, with 10 bases between. This chain links TRBV12-3 or TRBV12-4 with TRBJ2-7, with D perhaps given as TRBD1 or TRBD2 (5 bases each). Sample: blood, either unsorted or a sorted T cell fraction (not recorded which). The TCR comes from a male donor with ankylosing spondylitis or in good health (not recorded which). CDR3 residues: CASSLGLGTEQYF. CDR3 sequence (DNA): TGTGCCAGCAGTTTAGGTCTTGGGACCGAGCAGTACTTC.